Listed below are T cell receptor beta chains from one sample, sequenced in a study of human T cells and chemical hapten exposure. MiXCR, run by TCRdb on the RACE reads, gives a single entry per CDR3 protein. Of roughly 71,000 distinct CDR3 sequences listed, 11% were seen once; the top ten hold roughly 1.5%. The material sequenced was whole blood, taken in connection with sensitization to the hapten diphenylcyclopropenone (DPC). These receptor sequences come from a woman aged 50 to 60 with alopecia areata. Some clones in this sample may be carry-over from other donors' samples. CDR3s include the opening cysteine and the closing phenylalanine or tryptophan. A D gene is named only where the DNA matches it firmly. A clone size is listed for some rows: how often the clone was seen (once, few, many), or a class if it is expanded.

j_call d_call clone_size v_call cdr3_nt cdr3_aa
TRBJ1-6 TRBD1 - TRBV28 TGTGCCAGCAGTTCCGCGGGGACAGGCTCTTCACCCCTCCACTTT CASSSAGTGSSPLHF
TRBJ1-1 - many TRBV3-1 TGTGCCAGCAGCCAAGTCGGGGGAGTGGGCACTGAAGCTTTCTTT CASSQVGGVGTEAFF
TRBJ1-1 - - TRBV7-3 TGTGCCAGCAGCTTAGGGCAGGGTAACACTGAAGCTTTCTTT CASSLGQGNTEAFF
TRBJ2-2 - - TRBV5-1 TGCGCCAGCAGGTCGATTGACACCGGGGAGCTGTTTTTT CASRSIDTGELFF
TRBJ2-7 TRBD1 - TRBV28 TGTGCCAGCAGTTGGACAGGTTCGAGGTACTTC CASSWTGSRYF
TRBJ1-6 - - TRBV6-5 TGTGCCAGCAGTTCTACCACATTGCATTCACCCCTCCACTTT CASSSTTLHSPLHF
TRBJ2-3 TRBD1 many TRBV10-2 TGCGCCAGCAGTGAGTCTGGGACAGGGCCAGATACGCAGTATTTT CASSESGTGPDTQYF
TRBJ1-2 - few TRBV5-1 TGCGCCAGCAGCTTAGAGTTCTATGGCTACACCTTC CASSLEFYGYTF
TRBJ1-1 - many TRBV7-6 TGTGCCAGCAGCTTACTACAGGGAGGGACTGAAGCTTTCTTT CASSLLQGGTEAFF
TRBJ2-7 TRBD1 many TRBV4-1 TGCGCCAGCAGCCCGACAGGGGCCGAGCAGTACTTC CASSPTGAEQYF
TRBJ2-3 - many TRBV7-8 TGTGCCAGCAGCTTCGTGTGGGCAGATACGCAGTATTTT CASSFVWADTQYF
TRBJ2-1 TRBD1 - TRBV2 TGTGCCAGCAGTCCCCGGACAGGGCTCGACAATGAGCAGTTCTTC CASSPRTGLDNEQFF
TRBJ2-3 - many TRBV3-1 TGTGCCAGCAGCCACGGCACAGATACGCAGTATTTT CASSHGTDTQYF
TRBJ1-1 - many TRBV3-1 TGTGCCAGCAGCCCGAATTTGGGTGGAGCTGAAGCTTTCTTT CASSPNLGGAEAFF
TRBJ1-3 - - TRBV20-1 TGCAGTGCCGGGAGCTCTGGAAACACCATATATTTT CSAGSSGNTIYF
TRBJ2-3 - - TRBV11-2 TGTGCCAGCAGTTTTAATCTGGCGGGGAATACGCAGTATTTT CASSFNLAGNTQYF
TRBJ2-1 TRBD1 few TRBV28 TGTGCCAGCAGTTCAGGGGGCGAATCTGTTCCGGATGAGCAGTTCTTC CASSSGGESVPDEQFF
TRBJ2-1 - - TRBV7-9 TGTGCCAGCAGCTTAGATGGCACATCTTCCTCGTTCTTC CASSLDGTSSSFF
TRBJ1-6 - many TRBV6-5 TGTGCCAGCAGTTACCGGGGGGGAACTAATTCACCCCTCCACTTT CASSYRGGTNSPLHF
TRBJ1-3 - many TRBV28 TGTGCCAGCAGTCCTGGGTCAACCTCGGGCACCATATATTTT CASSPGSTSGTIYF
TRBJ2-2 - few TRBV5-1 TGCGCCAGCAGCTTGGATGCAGGGAACCGGGAGCTGTTTTTT CASSLDAGNRELFF
TRBJ2-5 - - TRBV28 TGTGCCAGCAGGGAGGTGGAGACCCAGTACTTC CASREVETQYF
TRBJ1-1 - many TRBV28 TGTGCCAGCAGTTTTCCTCATAGGGCTGAAGCTTTCTTT CASSFPHRAEAFF
TRBJ2-4 - many TRBV4-1 TGCGCCAGCAGCTACAGGGAGGGCAAAAACATTCAGTACTTC CASSYREGKNIQYF
TRBJ1-5 - many TRBV27 TGTGCCAGCTCCTTCGGAGGGAATCAGCCCCAGCATTTT CASSFGGNQPQHF
TRBJ1-5 - few TRBV28 TGTGCCAGCAGTTTAAGAGGGTTTAGCAATCAGCCCCAGCATTTT CASSLRGFSNQPQHF
TRBJ2-7 - - TRBV28 TGTGCCAGCAAACCCGGGGTTTATCCCTACGAGCAGTACTTC CASKPGVYPYEQYF
TRBJ1-5 TRBD1 - TRBV7-6 TGTGCCAGCAGCTCAGGGACAGGGCGGGGTCAGCCCCAGCATTTT CASSSGTGRGQPQHF
TRBJ2-7 TRBD1 few TRBV28 TGTGCCACCCGGGACAGGGGGCTGAGGGAGCAGTACTTC CATRDRGLREQYF
TRBJ1-5 TRBD1 few TRBV28 TGTGCCAGCAGTCCTTACGACAGGGCTAGCAATCAGCCCCAGCATTTT CASSPYDRASNQPQHF
TRBJ2-1 TRBD1 - TRBV2 TGTGCCAGCAGCTTAAACCGGGACAGCAAATTCAATGAGCAGTTCTTC CASSLNRDSKFNEQFF